This TCR beta chain was sequenced for a study of cytomegalovirus exposure and HLA in healthy donors. With 7 bases removed from V and 2 bases from J, the gap between germline ends came to 14 bases. CDR3 length: 14 amino acids. Germline V gene lookup returns CDR1 LGHNT and CDR2 FRNRAP. The PCR had 60 Vbeta and 13 Jbeta primers. TCRdb's copy holds only in-frame clones and misses some; the assay was immunoSEQ multiplex PCR. Of about 40,000 clones in the sample, roughly 80% were seen once. The sample comprised PBMCs. The genes are TRBV12-5 and TRBJ1-1, with D maybe TRBD1 (5 bases). This clonotype was obtained from a woman younger than 30 in good health and CMV-seropositive. CDR3 residues: CASAPGGINTEAFF. CDR3 nucleotides: TGTGCTAGTGCGCCGGGGGGGATCAACACTGAAGCTTTCTTT.